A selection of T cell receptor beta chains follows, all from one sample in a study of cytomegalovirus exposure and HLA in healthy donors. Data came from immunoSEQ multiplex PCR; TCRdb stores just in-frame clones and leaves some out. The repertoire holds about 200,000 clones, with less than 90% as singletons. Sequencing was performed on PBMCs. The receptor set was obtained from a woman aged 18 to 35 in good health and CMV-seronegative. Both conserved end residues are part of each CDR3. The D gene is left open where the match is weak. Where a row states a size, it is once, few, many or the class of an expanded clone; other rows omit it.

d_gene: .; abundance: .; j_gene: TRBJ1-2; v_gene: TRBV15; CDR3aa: CATSRDLAGNYGYTF; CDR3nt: TGTGCCACCAGCAGAGATTTGGCAGGGAACTATGGCTACACCTTC
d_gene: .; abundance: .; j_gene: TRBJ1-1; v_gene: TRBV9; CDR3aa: CASSVVGTHEAFF; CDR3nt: TGTGCCAGCAGCGTAGTAGGGACACATGAAGCTTTCTTT
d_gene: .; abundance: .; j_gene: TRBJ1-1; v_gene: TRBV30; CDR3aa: CAWIRHQAFF; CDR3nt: TGTGCCTGGATCAGACACCAAGCTTTCTTT
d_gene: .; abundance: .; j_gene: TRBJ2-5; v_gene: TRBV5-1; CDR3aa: CASRRDGETQYF; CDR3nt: TGCGCCAGCAGAAGGGACGGGGAGACCCAGTACTTC
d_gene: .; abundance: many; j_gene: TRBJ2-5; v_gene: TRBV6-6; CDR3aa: CASLAAGPVETQYF; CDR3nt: TGTGCCAGCCTGGCAGCAGGACCGGTGGAGACCCAGTACTTC
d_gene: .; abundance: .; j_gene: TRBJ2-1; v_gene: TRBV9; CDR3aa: CASSEQGSYNEQFF; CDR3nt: TGTGCCAGCAGCGAACAAGGATCCTACAATGAGCAGTTCTTC
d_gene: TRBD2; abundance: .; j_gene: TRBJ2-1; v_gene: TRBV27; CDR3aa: CASSLSSGVSYNEQFF; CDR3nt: TGTGCCAGCAGTTTGTCTAGCGGGGTCTCCTACAATGAGCAGTTCTTC
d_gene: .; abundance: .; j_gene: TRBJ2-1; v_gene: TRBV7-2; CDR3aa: CASSLARKEQFF; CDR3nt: TGTGCCAGCAGCTTAGCGCGAAAGGAGCAGTTCTTC
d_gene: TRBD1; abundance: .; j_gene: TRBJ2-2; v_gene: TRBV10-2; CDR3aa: CATMGQGASGELFF; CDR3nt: TGCGCCACCATGGGACAGGGGGCATCCGGGGAGCTGTTTTTT
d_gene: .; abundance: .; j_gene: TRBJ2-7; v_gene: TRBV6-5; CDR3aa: CASSTPGGYEQYF; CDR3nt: TGTGCCAGCAGTACACCCGGGGGCTACGAGCAGTACTTC
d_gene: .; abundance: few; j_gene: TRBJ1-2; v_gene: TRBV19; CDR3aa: CASSDSGPLGYGYTF; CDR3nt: TGTGCCAGTAGTGATAGCGGACCTCTAGGCTATGGCTACACCTTC
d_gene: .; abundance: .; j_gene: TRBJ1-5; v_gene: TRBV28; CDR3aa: CASSSSRVQPQHF; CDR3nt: TGTGCCAGCAGCTCATCCAGGGTACAGCCCCAGCATTTT
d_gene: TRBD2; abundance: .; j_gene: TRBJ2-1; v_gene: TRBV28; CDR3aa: CASGYTSGRAGEQFF; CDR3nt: TGTGCCAGCGGGTACACTAGCGGGAGGGCCGGTGAGCAGTTCTTC
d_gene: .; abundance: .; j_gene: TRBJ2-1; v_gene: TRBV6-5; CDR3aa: CASSSTTGYNEQFF; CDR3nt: TGTGCCAGCAGTTCCACGACAGGCTACAATGAGCAGTTCTTC
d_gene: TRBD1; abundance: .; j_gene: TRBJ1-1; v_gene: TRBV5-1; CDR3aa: CASTGQGQTEAFF; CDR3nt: TGCGCCAGCACGGGACAGGGCCAGACTGAAGCTTTCTTT
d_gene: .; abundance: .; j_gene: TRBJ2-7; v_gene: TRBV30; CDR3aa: CAWGGESREQYF; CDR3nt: TGTGCCTGGGGAGGGGAGTCCCGCGAGCAGTACTTC
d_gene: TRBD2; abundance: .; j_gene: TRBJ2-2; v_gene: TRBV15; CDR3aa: CATEGGVGTGELFF; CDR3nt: TGTGCCACCGAGGGAGGGGTAGGCACCGGGGAGCTGTTTTTT
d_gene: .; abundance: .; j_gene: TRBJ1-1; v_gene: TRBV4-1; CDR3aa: CASSQVGGTGTEAFF; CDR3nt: TGCGCCAGCAGCCAAGTGGGAGGGACGGGCACTGAAGCTTTCTTT
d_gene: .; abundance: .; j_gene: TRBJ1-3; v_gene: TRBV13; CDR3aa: CASSSMDTIYF; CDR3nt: TGTGCCAGCAGCTCAATGGACACCATATATTTT
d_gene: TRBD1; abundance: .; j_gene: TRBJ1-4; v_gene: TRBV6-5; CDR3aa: CASGTGLVNEKLFF; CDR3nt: TGTGCCAGCGGGACAGGACTGGTCAATGAAAAACTGTTTTTT
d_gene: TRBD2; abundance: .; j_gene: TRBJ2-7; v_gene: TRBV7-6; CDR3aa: CASRKSSGGIYEQYF; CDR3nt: TGTGCCAGCAGGAAGTCTAGCGGGGGGATCTACGAGCAGTACTTC
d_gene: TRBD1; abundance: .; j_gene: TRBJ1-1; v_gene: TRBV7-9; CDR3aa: CASSPGQTNTEAFF; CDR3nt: TGTGCCAGCAGCCCGGGACAGACTAACACTGAAGCTTTCTTT
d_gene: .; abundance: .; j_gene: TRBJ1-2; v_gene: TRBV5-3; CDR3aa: CARSTGHPANYGYTF; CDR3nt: TGTGCCAGAAGCACGGGACACCCAGCTAACTATGGCTACACCTTC
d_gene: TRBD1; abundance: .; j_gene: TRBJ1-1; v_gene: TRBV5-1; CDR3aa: CASSLEGARAEAFF; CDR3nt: TGCGCCAGCAGCTTGGAGGGGGCTCGCGCTGAAGCTTTCTTT
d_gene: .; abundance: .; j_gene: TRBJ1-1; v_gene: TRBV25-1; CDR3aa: CASAEGRGRSTEAFF; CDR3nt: TGTGCCAGCGCGGAGGGGCGAGGCCGGAGCACTGAAGCTTTCTTT
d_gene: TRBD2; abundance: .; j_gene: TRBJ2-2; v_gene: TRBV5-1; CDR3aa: CASSLLREDTGELFF; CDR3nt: TGCGCCAGCAGCCTTTTGCGGGAGGACACCGGGGAGCTGTTTTTT
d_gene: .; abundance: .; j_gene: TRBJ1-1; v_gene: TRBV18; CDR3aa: CASSPPSMNTEAFF; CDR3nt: TGTGCCAGCTCACCACCTAGTATGAACACTGAAGCTTTCTTT
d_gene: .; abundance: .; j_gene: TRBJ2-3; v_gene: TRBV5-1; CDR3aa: CASSQDRYTDTQYF; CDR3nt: TGCGCCAGCAGTCAAGACAGGTACACAGATACGCAGTATTTT
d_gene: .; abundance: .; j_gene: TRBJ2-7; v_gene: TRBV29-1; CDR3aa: CSVQGPSYEQYF; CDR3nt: TGCAGCGTTCAGGGACCCTCCTACGAGCAGTACTTC
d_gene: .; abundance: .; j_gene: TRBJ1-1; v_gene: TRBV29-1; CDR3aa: CSVELGAGTEAFF; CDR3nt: TGCAGCGTTGAACTGGGGGCAGGGACTGAAGCTTTCTTT
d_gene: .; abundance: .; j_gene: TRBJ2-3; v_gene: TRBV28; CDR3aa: CASMSGPSLQRLSDTQYF; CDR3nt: TGTGCCAGCATGTCGGGGCCCTCTTTGCAGAGGTTGTCTGATACGCAGTATTTT
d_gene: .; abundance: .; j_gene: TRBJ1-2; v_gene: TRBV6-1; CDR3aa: CASSEGTGPHGNYGYTF; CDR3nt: TGTGCCAGCAGTGAAGGCACGGGCCCTCACGGTAACTATGGCTACACCTTC
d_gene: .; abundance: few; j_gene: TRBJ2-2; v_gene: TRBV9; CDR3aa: CASTGTDRAYGELFF; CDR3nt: TGTGCCAGCACCGGGACCGATCGGGCCTACGGGGAGCTGTTTTTT
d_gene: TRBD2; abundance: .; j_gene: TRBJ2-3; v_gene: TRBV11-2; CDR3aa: CASSLDLLAGVADTQYF; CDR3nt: TGTGCCAGCAGCTTAGATCTCCTAGCGGGAGTGGCAGATACGCAGTATTTT
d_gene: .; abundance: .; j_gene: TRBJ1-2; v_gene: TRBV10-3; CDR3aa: CAISGDRNYGYTF; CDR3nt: TGTGCCATCAGTGGCGACAGGAACTATGGCTACACCTTC
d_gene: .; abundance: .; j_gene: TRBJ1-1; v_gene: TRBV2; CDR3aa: CASSESDGTEAFF; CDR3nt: TGTGCCAGCAGTGAATCTGATGGGACTGAAGCTTTCTTT
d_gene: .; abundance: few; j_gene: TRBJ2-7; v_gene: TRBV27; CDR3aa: CASSLGQAVSYEQYF; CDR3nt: TGTGCCAGCAGTTTAGGGCAGGCCGTCTCCTACGAGCAGTACTTC
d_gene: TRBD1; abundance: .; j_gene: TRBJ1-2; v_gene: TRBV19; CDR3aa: CASSSGQGAPNYGYTF; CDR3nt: TGTGCCAGTAGTTCGGGACAGGGGGCGCCTAACTATGGCTACACCTTC
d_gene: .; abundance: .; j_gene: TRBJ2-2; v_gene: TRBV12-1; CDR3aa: CASSFPAAPGLAGSNTGELFF; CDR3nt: TGTGCCAGCAGCTTTCCGGCGGCACCGGGACTAGCGGGTTCGAACACCGGGGAGCTGTTTTTT
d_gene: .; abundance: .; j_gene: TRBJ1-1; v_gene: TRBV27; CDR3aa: CASMADGRRYTEAFF; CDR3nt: TGTGCCAGCATGGCAGACGGCAGGCGATACACTGAAGCTTTCTTT
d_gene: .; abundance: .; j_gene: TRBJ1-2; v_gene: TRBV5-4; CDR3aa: CASSLEVGTNYGYTF; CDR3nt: TGTGCCAGCAGCTTGGAAGTCGGGACTAACTATGGCTACACCTTC
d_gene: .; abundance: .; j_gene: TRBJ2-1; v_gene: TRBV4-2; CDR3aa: CASSHPSGDGGSYNEQFF; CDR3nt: TGTGCCAGCAGCCACCCCTCTGGGGATGGCGGCTCCTACAATGAGCAGTTCTTC
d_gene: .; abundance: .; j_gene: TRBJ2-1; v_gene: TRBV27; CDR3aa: CASSVWRSSGVQFNEQFF; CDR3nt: TGTGCCAGCAGCGTTTGGAGAAGTAGCGGAGTACAATTCAATGAGCAGTTCTTC
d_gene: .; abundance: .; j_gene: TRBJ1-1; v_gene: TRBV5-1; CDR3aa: CASSSNGGGWSEAFF; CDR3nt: TGCGCCAGCAGCTCGAACGGTGGGGGGTGGAGTGAAGCTTTCTTT
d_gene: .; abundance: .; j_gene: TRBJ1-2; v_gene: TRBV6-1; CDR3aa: CASSVLDQGRYGYTF; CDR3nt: TGTGCCAGCAGTGTCCTCGACCAGGGGAGGTATGGCTACACCTTC
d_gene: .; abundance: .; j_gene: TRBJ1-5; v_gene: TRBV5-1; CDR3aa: CASSLEGLLNQPQHF; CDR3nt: TGCGCCAGCAGCTTGGAGGGACTTCTCAATCAGCCCCAGCATTTT
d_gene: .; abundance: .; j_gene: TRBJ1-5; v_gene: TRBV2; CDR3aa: CASSGEGHQPQHF; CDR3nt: TGTGCCAGCAGTGGGGAAGGACATCAGCCCCAGCATTTT
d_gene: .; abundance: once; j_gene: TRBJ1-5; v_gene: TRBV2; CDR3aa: CASSELGQGAQPQHF; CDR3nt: TGTGCCAGCAGTGAACTTGGGCAGGGTGCTCAGCCCCAGCATTTT